These 18 T cell receptor beta chains share one sample of origin, sequenced in a study of T cell responses to AZD1222 COVID-19 vaccine. The data were produced by immunoSEQ multiplex PCR, yet TCRdb's version contains in-frame clones alone and is incomplete. Of roughly 140,000 clones listed, roughly nine tenths are singletons. The sequenced sample was peripheral blood, obtained 28 days after the second AZD1222 dose. Receptor source: an adult who received the AZD1222 COVID-19 vaccine.

The CDR3, as DNA: TGTGCCAGCAGCCTCGGACAGGGCCAGTACAATGAGCAGTTCTTC. This gives the protein CASSLGQGQYNEQFF. The chain employs TRBV7-3 and TRBJ2-1, with TRBD1 matching over 8 bases. Germline V gene data show CDR1 as SGHTA and CDR2 as FQGTGA. The CDR3 is made up of 15 amino acids. The ends lost 5 bases at V and 4 bases at J; junction bases unmatched: 7. Based on the CDR3 plus reference TRBV7-3 and TRBJ2-1, the full variable domain is GAGVSQTPSNKVTEKGKYVELRCDPISGHTALYWYRQSLGQGPEFLIYFQGTGAADDSGLPNDRFFAVRPEGSVSTLKIQRTERGDSAVYLCASSLGQGQYNEQFFGPGTRLTVL.

To note about this clone: This CDR3 is also generated by other DNA sequences in the sample. The chain has TRBV7-2 and TRBJ2-1, with a possible D match to TRBD1 (5 bases). V was clipped by 1 base and J by 7 bases, with 11 bases between them. The CDR3 spans 14 residues. The germline CDR1 and CDR2 sequences are SGHTA and FQGNSA. The CDR3 DNA is TGTGCCAGCAGCTTAGGGGGCGGAGTAAATGAGCAGTTCTTC. This sequence encodes CASSLGGGVNEQFF.

This chain joins TRBV20-1 and TRBJ1-1; a possible D gene is TRBD1 (5 bases). Looked up from germline, CDR1 is DFQATT and CDR2 is SNEGSKA (reference sequence). This CDR3 has 16 residues. The V and J ends lost 3 bases and 0 bases respectively, with 17 bases between them. The CDR3 DNA is TGCAGTGCTAGTCCGAACGGAAAGGGGTTGAACACTGAAGCTTTCTTT. It specifies CSASPNGKGLNTEAFF.

This chain joins TRBV29-1 and TRBJ2-2, with D uncertain. The CDR3 totals 12 residues. Germline CDR1 SQVTM, CDR2 ANQGSEA. The V end lost 4 bases, the J end lost 5 bases, and 8 bases lay between the germline ends. CDR3 sequence reads: CSVVYSTGELFF. The DNA of the CDR3 is TGCAGCGTTGTCTATTCGACCGGGGAGCTGTTTTTT.

This rearrangement joins TRBV7-2 to TRBJ1-3; 10 positions match TRBD1. The CDR3 is 16 amino acids. V lost 3 bases and J lost 8; bases outside the gene matches: 10. The germline CDR1 and CDR2 sequences are SGHTA and FQGNSA. The CDR3 protein is CASSFEGQGSLYTIYF. The CDR3 DNA follows: TGTGCCAGCAGCTTCGAGGGACAGGGGAGCCTCTACACCATATATTTT.

The CDR3 sequence is CATTIAGSFGYTF. CDR3 nucleotides: TGTGCCACAACCATAGCGGGGTCGTTTGGCTACACCTTC. The genes are TRBV7-9 and TRBJ1-2, with no clear D. Trimming removed 10 bases at V and 7 bases at J, with 19 bases between. The CDR3 has 13 residues. Germline CDR1 and CDR2: SEHNR and FQNEAQ (reference sequence). The whole variable domain, filled in from reference TRBV7-9 and TRBJ1-2, reads DTGVSQNPRHKITKRGQNVTFRCDPISEHNRLYWYRQTLGQGPEFLTYFQNEAQLEKSRLLSDRFSAERPKGSFSTLEIQRTEQGDSAMYLCATTIAGSFGYTFGSGTRLTVV.

Worth noting for this clone: The conserved phenylalanine or tryptophan normally closing the CDR3 is absent here, so this likely arose from a read error. No DNA is shown, since the ends of the CDR3 on it are uncertain; the CDR3 is the one TCRdb lists. This sequence joins TRBV2 and TRBJ1-1. The CDR3 is 13 residues long, counting both termini. Per the germline V gene, CDR1 is SNHLY and CDR2 is FYNNEI. This CDR3 reads CASPKGPGPVLSV.

The chain uses TRBV27 and TRBJ2-1; no firm D call. This CDR3 has 15 amino acids. Germline lookup yields CDR1 MNHEY and CDR2 SMNVEV (reference sequence). V was pared by 4 bases and J by 4 bases, with 14 bases between. The CDR3 DNA is TGTGCCAGCAGTTCATCCAGGAGATCGTACAATGAGCAGTTCTTC. It translates to CASSSSRRSYNEQFF.

The V gene is TRBV5-1, the J gene TRBJ1-6; D gene unclear. The V gene's germline CDR1 is SGHRS and CDR2 YFSETQ. The CDR3 has 14 amino acids. Trimming took 0 bases from V and 7 from J, leaving 8 bases between them. The CDR3 nucleotides read TGCGCCAGCAGCTTGGGGACGCAGAATTCACCCCTCCACTTT. This sequence encodes CASSLGTQNSPLHF.

The chain combines TRBV29-1 with TRBJ2-3; 7 bases match TRBD2. Trimming cost V 0 bases and J 0 bases; bases outside gene matches: 6. The length of the CDR3 is 16 residues. Germline V gives CDR1 SQVTM, CDR2 ANQGSEA. Written as DNA, the CDR3 is TGCAGCGTTGAAGATCAACTAGCGCCTAGCACAGATACGCAGTATTTT. This sequence encodes CSVEDQLAPSTDTQYF.

The V and J genes are TRBV7-2 and TRBJ2-7; 9 nucleotides agree with TRBD1. Germline V gives CDR1 SGHTA, CDR2 FQGNSA. The CDR3 spans 14 residues. The trim removed 5 bases at V and 4 bases at J, leaving 6 bases unmatched. The CDR3 reads CASSPTGGGYEQYV. The CDR3 nucleotides are TGTGCCAGCAGCCCTACAGGGGGCGGGTACGAGCAGTACGTC.

Here the CDR3 DNA reads TGTGCCAGTATTCAAACTGGGGACAGACGCACAGATACGCAGTATTTT. It specifies CASIQTGDRRTDTQYF. The chain uses TRBV19 and TRBJ2-3, with 7 bases that match TRBD1. The CDR3 spans 16 residues. The V segment lost 7 bases and the J segment 1 base; nucleotides outside the gene matches: 11. Germline-derived CDR1 and CDR2 are LNHDA and SQIVND (reference sequence).

The rearrangement uses TRBV19 and TRBJ2-1; 13 nucleotides match TRBD2. Germline V lookup: CDR1 LNHDA, CDR2 SQIVND (reference sequence). Trimming took 6 bases from V and 0 from J; bases not matched to a gene: 2. The CDR3 runs 16 residues. As DNA, the CDR3 is TGTGCCAGTAGGTGGACTAGCGGGAGCTCCTACAATGAGCAGTTCTTC. As protein: CASRWTSGSSYNEQFF.

V gene TRBV4-3 combines with J gene TRBJ1-3; D is undetermined. Germline-derived CDR1 and CDR2 are LGHNA and YSLEER. Trimming pared 4 bases from V and 3 bases from J, leaving 13 bases between. This CDR3 is 15 amino acids long. CDR3 nucleotides: TGCGCCAGCAGCCCCGGCCGCGGGGTTGGAAACACCATATATTTT. It encodes CASSPGRGVGNTIYF.

The rearrangement links TRBV5-1 to TRBJ1-1; 7 bases are a match to TRBD1. The CDR3 contains 14 residues. V dropped 4 bases and J dropped 5; count of bases not matched to a gene: 8. Germline CDR1 reads SGHRS; CDR2 reads YFSETQ. This CDR3 reads CASSRGGFSTEAFF. CDR3 nucleotides: TGCGCCAGCAGCCGAGGGGGCTTTAGTACTGAAGCTTTCTTT.

V usage is TRBV5-1 and J usage is TRBJ1-5, with 10 nucleotides matching TRBD1. Germline V gives CDR1 SGHRS, CDR2 YFSETQ. After removal of 7 bases from V and 2 bases from J, the junction contained 9 bases not matched to a gene. The length of the CDR3 is 16 residues. The CDR3, as DNA: TGCGCCAGCGGGGGGGACAGGGGAACGGGCAATCAGCCCCAGCATTTT. The encoded protein is CASGGDRGTGNQPQHF.

The V call is TRBV18, the J call TRBJ1-2, with unresolved D. The germline V gene has CDR1 KGHSH and CDR2 LQKENI. V was pared by 2 bases and J by 6 bases, with 10 bases between. The CDR3 covers 13 residues. The CDR3 is CASSPSERHGYTF. CDR3 DNA: TGTGCCAGCTCACCATCGGAAAGGCATGGCTACACCTTC.

The count of this clone is one. The chain has TRBV19 and TRBJ1-5; D may be TRBD1 (5 bases). This CDR3 is built from 15 residues. CDR1 and CDR2 (germline): LNHDA, SQIVND (reference sequence). Trimming cost V 0 bases and J 2 bases, with 8 bases left between them. CDR3 coding DNA: TGTGCCAGTAGTATAGAACTGACAGGCAATCAGCCCCAGCATTTT. It is translated as CASSIELTGNQPQHF.